A single sample is the source of the 16 T cell receptor beta chains below, sequenced in a study of T cells in Graves' hyperthyroidism and ophthalmopathy. It was RNA transcripts that yielded the amplified TCR beta CDR3 regions. Using the HTBI primer set, a first-round RT-PCR was run on the TCR CDR3. TCRdb re-derived calls from the multiplex PCR reads in MiXCR, one entry per CDR3 protein. The profile shows 300,000 to 500,000 distinct CDR3 sequences, around 15% of them singletons. Source material: blood. These receptors came from a man aged 50-60 years with Graves' ophthalmopathy.

The chain is built from TRBV9 and TRBJ1-2; D uncertain. There are 13 residues in the CDR3. Germline V CDR1 and CDR2: SGDLS, YYNGEE. The ends were cut back, 0 bases at V and 4 bases at J, with 7 bases in the middle. CDR3 sequence reads: CASSVEAVYGYTF. The CDR3 DNA reads as TGTGCCAGCAGCGTAGAAGCAGTCTATGGCTACACCTTC. The full variable domain, with the rest looked up from reference TRBV9 and TRBJ1-2, is DSGVTQTPKHLITATGQRVTLRCSPRSGDLSVYWYQQSLDQGLQFLIQYYNGEERAKGNILERFSAQQFPDLHSELNLSSLELGDSALYFCASSVEAVYGYTFGSGTRLTVV.

The chain uses TRBV28 and TRBJ2-5, with D perhaps assigned TRBD1 or TRBD2 (6 bases each). V was clipped by 6 bases and J by 3 bases, with 17 bases between them. The CDR3 contains 15 residues. Germline CDR1 reads MDHEN; CDR2 reads SYDVKM. CDR3 sequence: CASRPGAAKKETQYF. The CDR3 nucleotides read TGTGCCAGCAGGCCGGGGGCTGCAAAAAAAGAGACCCAGTACTTC. The full variable domain, rest sourced from reference TRBV28 and TRBJ2-5, is DVKVTQSSRYLVKRTGEKVFLECVQDMDHENMFWYRQDPGLGLRLIYFSYDVKMKEKGDIPEGYSVSREKKERFSLILESASTNQTSMYLCASRPGAAKKETQYFGPGTRLLVL.

This clonotype was counted many times. The chain has TRBV15 and TRBJ1-2, with D uncertain. Trimming removed 1 base at V and 8 bases at J, with 8 bases between. Germline V gene lookup returns CDR1 LNHNV and CDR2 YYDKDF (reference sequence). The CDR3 has 12 residues. The CDR3 loop reads CATSRGGSGYTF. The CDR3 DNA sequence: TGTGCCACCAGCAGAGGAGGATCCGGCTACACCTTC.

V and J are TRBV2 and TRBJ2-7; 12 nucleotides match TRBD2. The length of the CDR3 is 13 residues. V trimming: 10 bases; J trimming: 5 bases; junction bases outside the gene matches: 6. Germline V gene sequence: CDR1 SNHLY, CDR2 FYNNEI. CDR3 sequence: CATATSGSHEQYF. Written as DNA, the CDR3 is TGTGCCACCGCGACTAGCGGGAGCCACGAGCAGTACTTC.

Points on this clonotype: This sequence may be a read error, since a much larger clone differs from it by one base. This chain connects TRBV20-1 to TRBJ1-1; tentatively, D is TRBD1 (5 bases). Trimming removed 3 bases at V and 7 bases at J, with 18 bases between. Germline V gene sequence: CDR1 DFQATT, CDR2 SNEGSKA (reference sequence). CDR3 length: 14 residues. The CDR3 region has the DNA TGCAGTGCTAGCTGGGACGCCTCTGGGAGTGAAGCTTTCTTT. Residues: CSASWDASGSEAFF.

This clonotype was found many times. V usage is TRBV14 and J usage is TRBJ2-7; the match to TRBD2 covers 9 bases. V shed 6 bases and J 3 bases; nucleotides not matched to a gene: 9. The germline CDR1 and CDR2 sequences are SGHDN and FVKESK. CDR3 length: 15 amino acids. As DNA, the CDR3 is TGTGCCAGCAGTCTCCTTAGCGGGAGTGGCTACGAGCAGTACTTC. It is translated as CASSLLSGSGYEQYF.

This clonotype was recorded at least ten times. The chain joins TRBV7-3 to TRBJ1-1; D might be TRBD1 (5 bases). CDR3 size: 14 residues. CDR1 and CDR2 (germline): SGHTA, FQGTGA. The V end was cut by 5 bases, the J end by 1 base, with 11 bases between. CDR3 sequence: CASSLWGQNTEAFF. The CDR3 nucleotides are TGTGCCAGCAGCCTCTGGGGCCAGAACACTGAAGCTTTCTTT.

This clonotype was picked up a small number of times. The J gene is TRBJ2-1, the V gene TRBV20-1; no firm D call. Trimming removed 3 bases at V and 3 bases at J, with 12 bases between. Germline CDR1 DFQATT, CDR2 SNEGSKA (reference sequence). This CDR3 is built from 14 residues. The CDR3 reads CSASPRPIYNEQFF. CDR3 DNA sequence: TGCAGTGCTAGCCCCAGGCCTATCTACAATGAGCAGTTCTTC.

CDR3 protein: CASSPGGGWTGELFF. The DNA of the CDR3 is TGTGCCAGCAGTCCTGGGGGGGGATGGACCGGGGAGCTGTTTTTT. The rearrangement links TRBV28 to TRBJ2-2, with 7 bases matching TRBD2. The germline gives CDR1 MDHEN, CDR2 SYDVKM. The CDR3 has 15 amino acids. V shed 5 bases and J 5 bases; nucleotides not matched to a gene: 8.

This clonotype was found many times. The rearrangement uses TRBV11-2 and TRBJ2-1, with D possibly TRBD1 on 5 matching bases. Trimming removed 6 bases at V and 4 bases at J, with 10 bases between. The length of the CDR3 is 13 residues. Germline CDR1 reads SGHAT; CDR2 reads FQNNGV. The CDR3 DNA reads TGTGCCAGCAGATCGACAGAGTACAATGAGCAGTTCTTC. Its translation: CASRSTEYNEQFF.

In regard to this clonotype: One base away lies a much larger clone, so this may be a sequencing read error. The chain has TRBV18 and TRBJ2-5, with 7 bases fitting TRBD2. From germline, CDR1 is KGHSH and CDR2 LQKENI. V trimming: 6 bases; J trimming: 1 base; junction bases outside the gene matches: 5. The CDR3 loop spans 14 amino acids. Written as DNA, the CDR3 is TGTGCCAGCTCCTCACCTAGCGGCCAAGAGACCCAGTACTTC. As protein: CASSSPSGQETQYF.

This clonotype showed up many times. The J gene is TRBJ2-7, the V gene TRBV11-2, with 12 nucleotides matching TRBD2. V was pared by 5 bases and J by 3 bases, with 8 bases of the junction left unmatched. CDR3 length: 16 amino acids. From germline, CDR1 is SGHAT and CDR2 FQNNGV. DNA of the CDR3: TGTGCCAGCAGCCCGGGACTAGCGGGTGGGAACTACGAGCAGTACTTC. Its protein is CASSPGLAGGNYEQYF.

The chain joins TRBV19 to TRBJ1-2, with TRBD1 matching over 7 bases. CDR1 and CDR2 (germline): LNHDA, SQIVND (reference sequence). The V gene end was trimmed by 6 bases and the J gene end by 7 bases; junction bases not matched to a gene: 8. The CDR3 contains 13 residues. The CDR3 bases are TGTGCCAGTAGCCCAAACAGGGGTGGTGGCTACACCTTC. Translating gives CASSPNRGGGYTF.

This clonotype was counted at least ten times. The J gene is TRBJ1-5, the V gene TRBV20-1; weak D call: TRBD1 (6 bases). The germline V and J ends were trimmed by 3 bases and 3 bases, with 9 bases remaining between them. In germline, CDR1 is DFQATT, CDR2 SNEGSKA (reference sequence). The CDR3 has 13 residues. For the CDR3, the DNA is TGCAGTGCTAGGCAGGGGACCAATCAGCCCCAGCATTTT. Encoded protein: CSARQGTNQPQHF.

This clonotype was counted many times. The rearrangement links TRBV7-6 to TRBJ2-3, with 13 bases that match TRBD2. V gave up 4 bases and J gave up 8 bases; unmatched junction bases: 6. The germline CDR1 and CDR2 sequences are SGHVS and FNYEAQ. The CDR3 loop spans 15 amino acids. In DNA form, the CDR3 reads TGTGCCAGCAGCTCAGGGACTAGCGGGACGGGTACGCAGTATTTT. Protein: CASSSGTSGTGTQYF.

This clonotype was detected many times. The chain combines TRBV6-2 or TRBV6-3 with TRBJ2-5, with a tentative D call TRBD2 (5 bases). The CDR3 spans 17 residues. The ends were cut back, 1 base at V and 5 bases at J, with 20 bases in the middle. Germline V lookup: CDR1 MNHEY, CDR2 SVGEGT. The CDR3 here is CASSYWPGTSIRETQYF. Written as DNA, the CDR3 is TGTGCCAGCAGTTACTGGCCGGGAACTAGTATAAGGGAGACCCAGTACTTC.